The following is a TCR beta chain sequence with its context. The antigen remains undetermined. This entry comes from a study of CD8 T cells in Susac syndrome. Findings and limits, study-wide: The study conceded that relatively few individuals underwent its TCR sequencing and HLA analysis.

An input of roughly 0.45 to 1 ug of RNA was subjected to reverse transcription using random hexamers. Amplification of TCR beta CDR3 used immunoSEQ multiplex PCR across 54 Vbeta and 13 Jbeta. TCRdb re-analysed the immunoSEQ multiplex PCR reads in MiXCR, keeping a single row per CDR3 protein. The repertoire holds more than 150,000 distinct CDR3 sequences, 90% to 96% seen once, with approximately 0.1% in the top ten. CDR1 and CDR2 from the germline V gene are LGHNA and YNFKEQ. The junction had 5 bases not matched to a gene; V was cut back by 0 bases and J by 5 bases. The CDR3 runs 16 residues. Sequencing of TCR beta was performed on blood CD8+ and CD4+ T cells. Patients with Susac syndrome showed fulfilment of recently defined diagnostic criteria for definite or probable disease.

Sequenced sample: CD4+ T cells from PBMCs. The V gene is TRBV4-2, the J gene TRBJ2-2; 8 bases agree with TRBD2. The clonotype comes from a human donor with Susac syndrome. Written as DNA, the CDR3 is TGTGCCAGCAGCCAAGATGTGCGGGGGGCTACCGGGGAGCTGTTTTTT. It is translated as CASSQDVRGATGELFF.